This entry is about one T cell receptor (beta chain). Antigen specificity is unknown. Trimming took off 7 bases at V and 1 base at J, with 7 bases between the two ends. The CDR3 consists of 13 residues. Germline V gives CDR1 MNHNS, CDR2 SASEGT. The sample comes from a study of OX40 agonist ivuxolimab in advanced cancers. On the study more broadly: Of mixed ages from about 23 to 90 and averaging 60 years, the group was just under 85% male. Study observations and caveats: The antigens recognized by the expanded peripheral T cells, that is their antigen specificity, were not determined.

Repertoires were generated with immunoSEQ multiplex PCR, while TCRdb's copy carries only in-frame clones and drops some. The sample contains some 98,000 clones, 90% to 95% of which appear only once. The sequence was collected from an adult with an advanced solid tumor such as melanoma, head and neck, liver or kidney cancer. The chain has TRBV6-1 and TRBJ2-2; a weak D match, TRBD1 (5 bases). Source: CD4+ or CD8+ T cells sorted from blood, taken in a trial of the OX40 agonist ivuxolimab. DNA of the CDR3: TGTGCCAGCACTGACAGGAACACCGGGGAGCTGTTTTTT. Protein sequence: CASTDRNTGELFF.